The 20 T cell receptor beta chains presented below share a single source sample, sequenced in a study of blood T cell repertoires in COVID-19. Data came from immunoSEQ multiplex PCR; TCRdb stores just in-frame clones and leaves some out. The sample carries around 140,000 clones, roughly 87% recorded once. Sequencing input: peripheral blood. Receptors were obtained from a man between 70 and 80 years old with acute or convalescent COVID-19.

The chain couples TRBV3-1 (or the pseudogene TRBV3-2) to TRBJ1-2; D remains ambiguous. V was pared by 0 bases and J by 0 bases, with 11 bases between. Looked up from germline, CDR1 is LGHDT and CDR2 is YNNKEL (reference sequence). This CDR3 has 16 residues. The CDR3, as DNA: TGTGCCAGCAGCCAAGATCTTGTAGCAGCTAACTATGGCTACACCTTC. The encoded protein is CASSQDLVAANYGYTF.

The CDR3 here is CASGSGDNTEAFF. The DNA of the CDR3 is TGTGCCAGCGGCTCTGGAGACAACACTGAAGCTTTCTTT. V is TRBV7-9 and J is TRBJ1-1; D gene unclear. From germline, CDR1 is SEHNR and CDR2 FQNEAQ (reference sequence). The ends were cut back, 8 bases at V and 2 bases at J, with 12 bases in the middle. The CDR3 is 13 residues long.

This clone was detected only once. The chain couples TRBV28 to TRBJ1-6; possible D gene TRBD1, 5 bases. V was trimmed by 10 bases and J by 6 bases, leaving 16 bases between them. From germline, CDR1 is MDHEN and CDR2 SYDVKM. This CDR3 has 14 amino acids. The CDR3 is CATLEGLFNSPLHF. In DNA form, the CDR3 reads TGTGCCACCTTGGAGGGGCTTTTTAATTCACCCCTCCACTTT.

This clone appeared a single time. The V call is TRBV6-5, the J call TRBJ2-1, with a weak D call TRBD1 (6 bases). Per the germline V gene, CDR1 is MNHEY and CDR2 is SVGAGI. The CDR3 is 15 residues long. Trimming took 4 bases from V and 0 from J, leaving 10 bases between them. This CDR3 is CASSWDMSSYNEQFF. CDR3 coding DNA: TGTGCCAGCAGTTGGGACATGAGCTCCTACAATGAGCAGTTCTTC.

This clone was seen just once. V usage is TRBV6-8 and J usage is TRBJ2-5, with D unclear. The CDR3 consists of 15 residues. V was shortened by 6 bases and J by 1 base, with 15 bases between the two germline ends. Germline-derived CDR1 and CDR2 are MNHGY and SAAAGT. The DNA for the CDR3 is TGTGCCAGCAGCCTTGGCGCAGCGCTCCAAGAGACCCAGTACTTC. As protein: CASSLGAALQETQYF.

In this sample, this clone turned up once. V is TRBV29-1 and J is TRBJ2-3; 9 nucleotides align to TRBD2. The CDR3 length is 14 residues. The V and J ends lost 6 bases and 3 bases, in that order; junction bases with no gene match: 7. Germline CDR1 and CDR2: SQVTM and ANQGSEA. The CDR3 coding sequence is TGCAGCGTGGTAGCGGGAGTGAAGACAGATACGCAGTATTTT. This sequence encodes CSVVAGVKTDTQYF.

The chain recombines TRBV5-1 with TRBJ2-3; TRBD2 agrees at 8 bases. The ends lost 7 bases at V and 4 bases at J; junction bases unmatched: 14. CDR1 and CDR2 (germline): SGHRS, YFSETQ. This CDR3 has 16 residues. The CDR3, as DNA: TGCGCCAGCGGGCCATTTAGCGGGGATAGCTCAGATACGCAGTATTTT. Protein product: CASGPFSGDSSDTQYF.

The chain links TRBV3-1 (or the pseudogene TRBV3-2) to TRBJ1-6; TRBD1 matches at 7 bases. Germline CDR1 LGHDT, CDR2 YNNKEL (reference sequence). Trimming at V came to 1 base and at J to 7 bases, leaving 1 base not matched to a gene. The CDR3 has 14 amino acids. CDR3 loop: CASSQGGGNSPLHF. CDR3 bases: TGTGCCAGCAGCCAAGGAGGGGGCAATTCACCCCTCCACTTT.

The V gene is TRBV28, the J gene TRBJ1-2, with TRBD1 matching 7 bases. Unmatched junction bases numbered 7, after V lost 8 bases and J lost 4 bases. CDR3 length equals 13 residues. The germline V gene has CDR1 MDHEN and CDR2 SYDVKM. The CDR3 loop is CASFGQEGYGYTF. CDR3 nucleotides: TGTGCCAGCTTCGGACAGGAGGGCTATGGCTACACCTTC.

Of note for this clone: At one boundary the junction diverges from the germline segment, which might be a read error. The rearrangement joins TRBV5-8 to TRBJ2-7; D not resolved. Germline values: CDR1 SGHTS, CDR2 YDEGEE. The CDR3 is 11 residues long. This CDR3 is CASSSRWLIDF. The DNA for the CDR3 is TGTGCCAGCAGCTCGCGGTGGCTCATAGACTTC.

The chain couples TRBV28 to TRBJ2-3; 8 bases are shared with TRBD2. V lost 2 bases, J lost 4 bases, and 5 bases stayed unmatched. CDR3 length: 15 residues. From germline, CDR1 is MDHEN and CDR2 SYDVKM. The CDR3 region is CASSLMGLVPDTQYF. For the CDR3, the DNA is TGTGCCAGCAGTTTAATGGGACTAGTCCCAGATACGCAGTATTTT.

A single count supports this clone. This chain's CDR3 is CSAYAGTGGSNYGYTF. In DNA form, the CDR3 reads TGCAGCGCTTACGCCGGGACAGGGGGCTCTAACTATGGCTACACCTTC. The chain joins TRBV29-1 to TRBJ1-2; TRBD1 aligns across 12 bases. CDR1 SQVTM and CDR2 ANQGSEA come from the germline V gene. The CDR3 loop spans 16 amino acids. V lost 7 bases and J lost 0; bases outside the gene matches: 9.

The chain employs TRBV5-1 and TRBJ1-2; 7 nucleotides line up with TRBD1. CDR3 length equals 14 residues. The V gene's germline CDR1 is SGHRS and CDR2 YFSETQ. V was pared by 3 bases and J by 2 bases, with 4 bases of the junction left unmatched. CDR3 in amino acids: CASSWPGQNYGYTF. In DNA form, the CDR3 reads TGCGCCAGCAGCTGGCCGGGACAGAACTATGGCTACACCTTC.

The CDR3 loop is CASRPGQGNTGELFF. For the CDR3, the DNA is TGTGCCAGCCGCCCGGGACAGGGCAACACCGGGGAGCTGTTTTTT. The chain employs TRBV18 and TRBJ2-2, with 9 bases matching TRBD1. This CDR3 is 15 amino acids long. J gave up 2 bases and V 8 bases, and 6 bases lay outside the gene matches. Germline V gene data show CDR1 as KGHSH and CDR2 as LQKENI.

The V gene is TRBV3-1 (or the pseudogene TRBV3-2), the J gene TRBJ1-2, with TRBD1 matching 10 bases. Germline V CDR1 and CDR2: LGHDT, YNNKEL (reference sequence). J gave up 2 bases and V 3 bases, and 3 bases lay outside the gene matches. The CDR3 runs 15 residues. The CDR3 DNA sequence: TGTGCCAGCAGCCACGCGGGACAGGGGAACTATGGCTACACCTTC. Protein: CASSHAGQGNYGYTF.

The CDR3 sequence is CASSAGTANTDTQYF. CDR3 bases: TGTGCCAGCAGTGCCGGGACAGCAAACACAGATACGCAGTATTTT. This rearrangement joins TRBV2 to TRBJ2-3; the match to TRBD1 covers 7 bases. The CDR3 consists of 15 residues. Germline-derived CDR1 and CDR2 are SNHLY and FYNNEI. J gave up 2 bases and V 4 bases, and 6 bases lay outside the gene matches.

The rearrangement uses TRBV3-1 (or the pseudogene TRBV3-2) and TRBJ2-5; 11 positions agree with TRBD2. The CDR3 totals 17 residues. Germline V CDR1 and CDR2: LGHDT, YNNKEL (reference sequence). V shed 1 base and J 2 bases; nucleotides not matched to a gene: 6. This CDR3 reads CASSQGLAGGAQETQYF. In nucleotides, the CDR3 is TGTGCCAGCAGCCAAGGGCTAGCGGGAGGAGCGCAAGAGACCCAGTACTTC.

This clone was observed a handful of times. This rearrangement joins TRBV28 to TRBJ1-4; D is ambiguous. Between the trimmed V and J ends, which lost 7 bases and 3 bases, there was a span of 15 bases. Germline V gene data show CDR1 as MDHEN and CDR2 as SYDVKM. This CDR3 contains 15 residues. Written as DNA, the CDR3 is TGTGCCAGCATCGCCAATGGGCTGCCTAATGAAAAACTGTTTTTT. Encoded protein: CASIANGLPNEKLFF.

CDR3 loop: CASTPPGLAGETQYF. The CDR3 region has the DNA TGTGCCAGCACTCCGCCGGGACTAGCAGGAGAGACCCAGTACTTC. The chain combines TRBV6-5 with TRBJ2-5; 9 nucleotides match TRBD2. Germline V CDR1 and CDR2: MNHEY, SVGAGI. This CDR3 has 15 amino acids. The ends lost 7 bases at V and 4 bases at J; junction bases unmatched: 10.

The CDR3 nucleotides read TGCAGCGTTGGAGGTTTGTCAGAGTATAATTCACCCCTCCACTTT. Amino acid sequence: CSVGGLSEYNSPLHF. V usage is TRBV29-1 and J usage is TRBJ1-6; D is unclear. V gave up 4 bases and J gave up 4 bases, with 14 bases separating them. The CDR3 runs 15 residues. CDR1 is SQVTM and CDR2 is ANQGSEA in the germline V gene.